The 9 T cell receptor beta chains presented below share a single source sample, sequenced in a study of patients and donors after allogeneic stem cell transplantation. TCRdb ran MiXCR on the RT-PCR reads and lists one entry per CDR3 protein. Among about 160,000 distinct CDR3 sequences listed, about 24% were seen once. The source material was blood, either unsorted or a sorted T cell fraction (not recorded which). The receptors derive from a human donor who was either an allogeneic HSCT recipient or a stem cell or donor lymphocyte infusion donor (not recorded which). It is not recorded whose cells these are; they may come from a transplant donor.

The rearrangement links TRBV5-1 to TRBJ2-2; D is uncertain. The CDR3 runs to 13 residues. Trimming removed 5 bases at V and 13 bases at J, with 18 bases between. The germline V gene encodes CDR1 SGHRS and CDR2 YFSETQ. The CDR3 spells CASSTTSSGWLFF. The CDR3 coding sequence is TGCGCCAGCAGTACTACTTCTTCCGGATGGCTGTTTTTT.

This clonotype was seen only a few times. The rearrangement links TRBV21-1 to TRBJ1-5; the D call of TRBD1 is as the table states it, not checked on the DNA. TRBV21-1 constitutes a pseudogene. This CDR3 spans 15 amino acids. The CDR3 sequence: CASSKVDTRGQPQHF. As DNA, the CDR3 is TGTGCCAGCAGCAAAGTGGACACCAGGGGGCAGCCCCAGCATTTT.

This chain uses TRBV25-1 with TRBJ2-7; 9 nucleotides match TRBD2. This CDR3 has 14 residues. CDR1 and CDR2 from the germline V gene are MGHDK and SYGVNS. With 5 bases clipped from V and 6 bases from J, the junction kept 8 bases outside the gene matches. For the CDR3, the DNA is TGTGCCAGCAGTCCCTTAGCGGGGGAAGTCGAGCAGTACTTC. It specifies CASSPLAGEVEQYF.

The chain uses TRBV20-1 and TRBJ1-3; maybe TRBD1 (6 bases). Trimming shortened V by 6 bases and J by 6 bases, and 18 bases separated the two germline ends. The germline gives CDR1 DFQATT, CDR2 SNEGSKA (reference sequence). The CDR3 spans 14 residues. The CDR3 here is CSAGEGGHLNTIYF. CDR3 bases: TGCAGTGCCGGTGAAGGGGGTCACCTAAACACCATATATTTT.

This CDR3 is CASSLTGTVSYEQYF. The CDR3, as DNA: TGTGCCAGCAGTTTAACCGGGACTGTCTCCTACGAGCAGTACTTC. This chain links TRBV12-3 or TRBV12-4 with TRBJ2-7; maybe TRBD2 (6 bases). V lost 2 bases and J 0 bases, leaving 11 bases between the germline ends. This CDR3 region has 15 residues.

Many counts were recorded for this clonotype. The chain employs TRBV5-1 and TRBJ1-1, with TRBD1 matching 7 bases. The CDR3 extends over 14 amino acids. The germline V gene encodes CDR1 SGHRS and CDR2 YFSETQ. V shed 1 base, J shed 5 bases, and the junction held 5 bases outside the gene matches. Here the CDR3 DNA reads TGCGCCAGCAGCTTGCTTCAGACAGGGACTGAAGCTTTCTTT. Protein product: CASSLLQTGTEAFF.

The chain recombines TRBV5-6 with TRBJ1-1; D is unresolved. V was clipped by 2 bases and J by 1 base, with 9 bases between them. From germline, CDR1 is SGHDT and CDR2 YYEEEE. The CDR3 has 14 residues. CDR3 nucleotides: TGTGCCAGCAGCTTACAACAGAGGAACACTGAAGCTTTCTTT. It translates to CASSLQQRNTEAFF.

V gene TRBV4-3 combines with J gene TRBJ2-1; D remains unclear. The CDR3 extends over 15 amino acids. V was clipped by 1 base and J by 0 bases, with 7 bases between them. From germline, CDR1 is LGHNA and CDR2 YSLEER. This chain's CDR3 is CASSQGGSSYNEQFF. The CDR3 DNA reads as TGCGCCAGCAGCCAAGGCGGCAGCTCCTACAATGAGCAGTTCTTC.

In this sample, this clonotype turned up a few times. V is TRBV10-3 and J is TRBJ2-3; 9 nucleotides agree with TRBD2. Per germline, CDR1 ENHRY and CDR2 SYGVKD. Germline trimming cut 2 bases from V and 1 base from J; bases unmatched to any gene: 10. This CDR3 contains 18 residues. The CDR3 region has the DNA TGTGCCATCAGTGAGGCTAAGACTAGCGGAAGAGGCACAGATACGCAGTATTTT. This translates into CAISEAKTSGRGTDTQYF.